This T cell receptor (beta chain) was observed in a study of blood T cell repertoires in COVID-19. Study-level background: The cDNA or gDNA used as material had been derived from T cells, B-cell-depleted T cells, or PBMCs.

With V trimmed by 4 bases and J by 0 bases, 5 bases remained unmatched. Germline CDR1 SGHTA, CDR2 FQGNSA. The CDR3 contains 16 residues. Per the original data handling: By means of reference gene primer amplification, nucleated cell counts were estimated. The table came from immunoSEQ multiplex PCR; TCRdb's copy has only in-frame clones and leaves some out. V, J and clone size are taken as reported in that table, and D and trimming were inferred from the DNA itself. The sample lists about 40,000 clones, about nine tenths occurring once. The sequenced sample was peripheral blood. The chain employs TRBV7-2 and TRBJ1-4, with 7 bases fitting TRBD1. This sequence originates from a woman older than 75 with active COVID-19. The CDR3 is CASSYRQGATNEKLFF. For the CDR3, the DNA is TGTGCCAGCAGCTACAGACAGGGTGCAACTAATGAAAAACTGTTTTTT.